The present T cell receptor (beta chain) was sequenced within a study of blood T cell repertoires in COVID-19. The CDR3 is 13 residues long. Germline CDR1 reads SGHNT; CDR2 reads YENEEA. V lost 5 bases and J lost 5; bases outside the gene matches: 5. The repertoire was sequenced with immunoSEQ multiplex PCR; TCRdb's copy has only in-frame clones and lacks some. The sample carries around 400,000 clones, approximately 91% recorded once. The sequence came from a middle-aged woman who had been exposed to COVID-19. This sequence joins TRBV11-3 and TRBJ1-1, with 7 bases that match TRBD1. The sequenced material came from PBMCs or T cells enriched from blood (not recorded which). Here the CDR3 DNA reads TGTGCCAGCAGCCGAGGGGGCTCTACTGAAGCTTTCTTT. It is translated as CASSRGGSTEAFF.